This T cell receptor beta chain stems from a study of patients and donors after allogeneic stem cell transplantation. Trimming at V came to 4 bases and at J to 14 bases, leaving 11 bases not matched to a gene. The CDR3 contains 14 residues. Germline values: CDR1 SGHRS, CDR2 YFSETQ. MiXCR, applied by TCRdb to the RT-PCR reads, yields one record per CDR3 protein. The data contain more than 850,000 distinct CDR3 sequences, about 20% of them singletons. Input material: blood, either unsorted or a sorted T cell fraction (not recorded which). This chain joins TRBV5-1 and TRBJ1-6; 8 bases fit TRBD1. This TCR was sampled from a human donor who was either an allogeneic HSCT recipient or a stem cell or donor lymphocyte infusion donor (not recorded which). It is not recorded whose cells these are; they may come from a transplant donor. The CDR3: CASSGGQGGLALHF. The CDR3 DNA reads TGCGCCAGCAGCGGAGGACAGGGAGGGTTAGCCCTCCACTTT.